This T cell receptor (beta chain) originates from a study of T cells in localized non-small cell lung cancer. Repertoires were generated with immunoSEQ multiplex PCR, while TCRdb's copy carries only in-frame clones and drops some. In the table there are about 2,900 clones, around 34% of which are singletons. Each adjacent lung sample was taken at least 2 cm from the tumor margin and was free of atypia. V was cut by 7 bases and J by 3 bases, with 12 bases left in between. The CDR3 spans 13 residues. Looked up from germline, CDR1 is MNHGY and CDR2 is SAAAGT. This clone was seen only a few times. As yet, its antigen is unknown. Study-wide results and limits: Owing to sequencing of a solitary tumor region, heterogeneity cannot be discounted. Adjacent lung had a median approximately 57 of the 100 largest tumor clones.

The receptor was derived from a male donor older than 55 with stage I squamous cell lung carcinoma. This chain joins TRBV6-8 and TRBJ1-2; no clear D. The material was normal lung tissue next to the tumor, obtained before any cancer treatment. CDR3: CASTTWGDYGYTF. The CDR3 DNA reads as TGTGCCAGCACGACCTGGGGTGACTATGGCTACACCTTC.